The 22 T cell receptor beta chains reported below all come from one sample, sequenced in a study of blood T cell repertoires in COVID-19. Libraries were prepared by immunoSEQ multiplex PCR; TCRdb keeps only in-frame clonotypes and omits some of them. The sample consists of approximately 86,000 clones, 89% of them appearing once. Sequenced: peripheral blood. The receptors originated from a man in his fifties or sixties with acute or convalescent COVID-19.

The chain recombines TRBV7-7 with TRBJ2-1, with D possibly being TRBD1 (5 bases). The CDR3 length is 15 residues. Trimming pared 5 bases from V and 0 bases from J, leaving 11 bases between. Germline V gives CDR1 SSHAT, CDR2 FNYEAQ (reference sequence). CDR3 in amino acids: CASSAQGSSYNEQFF. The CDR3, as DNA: TGTGCCAGCAGCGCCCAGGGAAGCTCCTACAATGAGCAGTTCTTC.

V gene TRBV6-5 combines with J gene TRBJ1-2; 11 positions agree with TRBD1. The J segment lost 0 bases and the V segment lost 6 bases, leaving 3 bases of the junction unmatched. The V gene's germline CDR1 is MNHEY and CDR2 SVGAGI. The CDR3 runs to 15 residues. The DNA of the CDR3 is TGTGCCAGCAGGGGACAGGGGGGATCTAACTATGGCTACACCTTC. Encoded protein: CASRGQGGSNYGYTF.

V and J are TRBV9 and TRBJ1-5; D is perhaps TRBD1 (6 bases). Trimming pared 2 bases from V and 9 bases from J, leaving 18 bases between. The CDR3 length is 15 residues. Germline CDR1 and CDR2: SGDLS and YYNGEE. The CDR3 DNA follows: TGTGCCAGCAGCGTCCAGGGGCCGCCGGTTCGGCCCCAGCATTTT. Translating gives CASSVQGPPVRPQHF.

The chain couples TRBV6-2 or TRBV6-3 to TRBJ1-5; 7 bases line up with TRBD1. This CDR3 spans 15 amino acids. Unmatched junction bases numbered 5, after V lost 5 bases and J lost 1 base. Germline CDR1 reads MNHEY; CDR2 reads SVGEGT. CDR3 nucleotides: TGTGCCAGCAGTAACGGACAGGCAAGCAATCAGCCCCAGCATTTT. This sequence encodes CASSNGQASNQPQHF.

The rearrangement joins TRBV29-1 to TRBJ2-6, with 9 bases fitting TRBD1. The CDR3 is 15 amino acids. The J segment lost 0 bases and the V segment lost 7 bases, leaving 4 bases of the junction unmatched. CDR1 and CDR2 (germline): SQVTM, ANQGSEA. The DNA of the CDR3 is TGCAGCGCCGGGACAGGGCTCTCTGGGGCCAACGTCCTGACTTTC. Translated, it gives CSAGTGLSGANVLTF.

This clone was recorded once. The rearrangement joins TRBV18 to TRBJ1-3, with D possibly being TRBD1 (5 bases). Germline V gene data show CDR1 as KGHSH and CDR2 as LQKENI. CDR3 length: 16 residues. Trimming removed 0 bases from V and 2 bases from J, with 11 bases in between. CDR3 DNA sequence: TGTGCCAGCTCACCACCTCGCGTAGGGGCTGGAAACACCATATATTTT. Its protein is CASSPPRVGAGNTIYF.

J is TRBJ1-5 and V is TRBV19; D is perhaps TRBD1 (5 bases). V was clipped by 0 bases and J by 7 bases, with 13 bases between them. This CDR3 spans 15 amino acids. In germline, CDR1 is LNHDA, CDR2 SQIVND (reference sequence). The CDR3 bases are TGTGCCAGTAGTATAGATTCAAGGGGTCCACAGCCCCAGCATTTT. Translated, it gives CASSIDSRGPQPQHF. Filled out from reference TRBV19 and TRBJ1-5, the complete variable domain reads DGGITQSPKYLFRKEGQNVTLSCEQNLNHDAMYWYRQDPGQGLRLIYYSQIVNDFQKGDIAEGYSVSREKKESFPLTVTSAQKNPTAFYLCASSIDSRGPQPQHFGDGTRLSIL.

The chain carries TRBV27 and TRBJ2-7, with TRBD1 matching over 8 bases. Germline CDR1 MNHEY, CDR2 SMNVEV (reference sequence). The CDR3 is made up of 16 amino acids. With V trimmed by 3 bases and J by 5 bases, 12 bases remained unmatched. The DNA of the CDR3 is TGTGCCAGCAGTTTCCCCCCCCCTGAGACAGGGGACGAGCAGTACGTC. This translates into CASSFPPPETGDEQYV.

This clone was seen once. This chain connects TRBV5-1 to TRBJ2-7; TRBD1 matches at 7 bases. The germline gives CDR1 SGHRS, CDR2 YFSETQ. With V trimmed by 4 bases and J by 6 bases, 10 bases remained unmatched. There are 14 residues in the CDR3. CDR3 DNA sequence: TGCGCCAGCAGCCTTACACAGGGGCTAGCCGAGCAGTACTTC. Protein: CASSLTQGLAEQYF. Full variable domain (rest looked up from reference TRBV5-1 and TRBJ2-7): KAGVTQTPRYLIKTRGQQVTLSCSPISGHRSVSWYQQTPGQGLQFLFEYFSETQRNKGNFPGRFSGRQFSNSRSEMNVSTLELGDSALYLCASSLTQGLAEQYFGPGTRLTVT.

This CDR3 reads CASSLQGDQPQHF. In nucleotides, the CDR3 is TGTGCCAGCAGCCTACAGGGCGATCAGCCCCAGCATTTT. The chain uses TRBV28 and TRBJ1-5, with D possibly being TRBD1 (6 bases). V dropped 6 bases and J dropped 5 bases, with 11 bases sitting between them. The germline CDR1 and CDR2 sequences are MDHEN and SYDVKM. The length of the CDR3 is 13 residues.

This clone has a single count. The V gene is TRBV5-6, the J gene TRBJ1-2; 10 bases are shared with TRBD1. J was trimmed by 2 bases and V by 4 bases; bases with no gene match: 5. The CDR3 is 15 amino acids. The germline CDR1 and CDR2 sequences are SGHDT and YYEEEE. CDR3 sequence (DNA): TGTGCCAGCAGCCCCGGGACAGGGGAGAACTATGGCTACACCTTC. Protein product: CASSPGTGENYGYTF. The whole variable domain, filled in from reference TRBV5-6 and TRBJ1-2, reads DAGVTQSPTHLIKTRGQQVTLRCSPKSGHDTVSWYQQALGQGPQFIFQYYEEEERQRGNFPDRFSGHQFPNYSSELNVNALLLGDSALYLCASSPGTGENYGYTFGSGTRLTVV.

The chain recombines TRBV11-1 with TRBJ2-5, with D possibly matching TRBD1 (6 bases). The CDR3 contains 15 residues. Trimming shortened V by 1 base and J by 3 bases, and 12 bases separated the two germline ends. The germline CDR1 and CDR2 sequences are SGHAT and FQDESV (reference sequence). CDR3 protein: CASSLGQGLKETQYF. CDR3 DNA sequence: TGTGCCAGCAGCTTAGGGCAGGGGCTGAAAGAGACCCAGTACTTC.

The CDR3 here is CASSPRTSGGSTITGELFF. CDR3 coding DNA: TGTGCCAGCAGTCCCCGGACTAGCGGGGGATCTACTATCACCGGGGAGCTGTTTTTT. This chain uses TRBV6-6 with TRBJ2-2, with TRBD2 identical over 13 bases. The length of the CDR3 is 19 residues. Unmatched junction bases numbered 13, after V lost 5 bases and J lost 4 bases. Per germline, CDR1 MNHNY and CDR2 SVGAGI (reference sequence).

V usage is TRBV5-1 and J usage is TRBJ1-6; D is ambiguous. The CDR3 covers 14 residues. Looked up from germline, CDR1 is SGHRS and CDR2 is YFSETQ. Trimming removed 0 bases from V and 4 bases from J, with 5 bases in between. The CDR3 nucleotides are TGCGCCAGCAGCTTGGAGAGATATAATTCACCCCTCCACTTT. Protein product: CASSLERYNSPLHF.

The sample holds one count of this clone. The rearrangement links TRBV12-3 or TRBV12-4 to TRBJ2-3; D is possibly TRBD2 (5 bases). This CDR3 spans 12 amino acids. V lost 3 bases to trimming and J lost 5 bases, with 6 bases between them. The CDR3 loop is CASSFEGDTQYF. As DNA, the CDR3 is TGTGCCAGCAGTTTTGAGGGAGATACGCAGTATTTT.

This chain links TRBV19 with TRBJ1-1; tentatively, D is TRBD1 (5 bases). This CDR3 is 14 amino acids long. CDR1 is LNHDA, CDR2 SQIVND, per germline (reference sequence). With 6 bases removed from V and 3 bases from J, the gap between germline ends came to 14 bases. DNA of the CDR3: TGTGCCAGTAGCGGGGGGAATTCTCACACTGAAGCTTTCTTT. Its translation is CASSGGNSHTEAFF.

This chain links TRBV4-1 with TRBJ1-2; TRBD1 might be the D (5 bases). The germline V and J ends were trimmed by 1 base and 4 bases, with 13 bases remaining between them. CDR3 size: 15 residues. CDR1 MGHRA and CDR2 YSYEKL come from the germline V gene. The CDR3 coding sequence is TGCGCCAGCAGCCAAGCCCACTCACAGGCCTATGGCTACACCTTC. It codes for CASSQAHSQAYGYTF.

In nucleotides, the CDR3 is TGTGCCAGCAGCTCAACCCCAGGGGGTGGCGAGACCCAGTACTTC. Its translation is CASSSTPGGGETQYF. This sequence joins TRBV7-2 and TRBJ2-5; TRBD1 agrees at 7 bases. The J segment lost 5 bases and the V segment lost 4 bases, leaving 10 bases of the junction unmatched. CDR3 length: 15 residues. CDR1 SGHTA and CDR2 FQGNSA come from the germline V gene.

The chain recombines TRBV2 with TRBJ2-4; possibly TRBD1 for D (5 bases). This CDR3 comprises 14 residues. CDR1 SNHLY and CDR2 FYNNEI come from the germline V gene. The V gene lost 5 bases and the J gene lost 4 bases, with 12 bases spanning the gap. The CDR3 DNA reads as TGTGCCAGCAGTATCTCCAGGGTAAAAAACATTCAGTACTTC. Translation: CASSISRVKNIQYF.

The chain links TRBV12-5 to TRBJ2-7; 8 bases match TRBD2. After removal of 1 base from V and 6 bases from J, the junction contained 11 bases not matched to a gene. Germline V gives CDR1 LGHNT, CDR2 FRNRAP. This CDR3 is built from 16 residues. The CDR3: CASGLDGLAIISEQYF. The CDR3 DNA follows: TGTGCTAGTGGTTTGGACGGACTAGCAATCATATCCGAGCAGTACTTC.

The CDR3 DNA follows: TGCAGTGCTAGTTTGAAGGCAGGGCAAGAGACCCAGTACTTC. Translation: CSASLKAGQETQYF. The rearrangement uses TRBV20-1 and TRBJ2-5; D might be TRBD1 (5 bases). CDR1 is DFQATT and CDR2 is SNEGSKA in the germline V gene (reference sequence). V gave up 3 bases and J gave up 2 bases, with 13 bases separating them. The CDR3 loop spans 14 amino acids.

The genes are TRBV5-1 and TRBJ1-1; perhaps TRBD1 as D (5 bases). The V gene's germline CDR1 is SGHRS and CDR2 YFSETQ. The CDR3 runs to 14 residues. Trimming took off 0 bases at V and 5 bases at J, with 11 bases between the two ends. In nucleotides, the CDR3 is TGCGCCAGCAGCTTGGACAACAAGGGGACTGAAGCTTTCTTT. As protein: CASSLDNKGTEAFF. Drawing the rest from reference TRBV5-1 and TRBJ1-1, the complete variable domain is KAGVTQTPRYLIKTRGQQVTLSCSPISGHRSVSWYQQTPGQGLQFLFEYFSETQRNKGNFPGRFSGRQFSNSRSEMNVSTLELGDSALYLCASSLDNKGTEAFFGQGTRLTVV.